This T cell receptor beta chain stems from a study of T cells after yellow fever vaccination (dated by TCRdb to the late 2010s). Looking at the study overall: Using CD3, CD45RA, CCR7 and CD95 staining, memory subsets (EM, EMRA, CM and Tscm) were sorted on a BD FACS Aria III. Sorting of memory subsets took place on days 0, 15 and 45 and at 18 months after primary vaccination, as well as on days 0, 15 and 45 after the 30-year booster. To follow T-cell clones before and after primary and booster YFV17D yellow fever vaccination, bulk TCR alpha and beta repertoires were sequenced over time. Libraries from fractions with low cell numbers were prepared with the SMART-Seq v4 Ultra Low Input RNA kit. Blood was collected at multiple timepoints before and after primary and secondary immunization, and bulk PBMC replicates and cell subsets were isolated. Two healthy male donors made up the cohort, one aged 18 to 29 years and the other aged 30 to 40 years.

Study-level results and caveats: The secondary T-cell response was found to be weaker but faster than the primary response, with a peak reached on day 5 rather than on day 15. Computational filtering was needed because FACS-sorted repertoires could contain abundant contaminating clonotypes from the bulk population. In the sorted memory subsets on day 0, nearly all vaccine-responding clonotypes were below the level of detection. A small fraction of clonotypes showed up in both the CD4 and CD8 compartments, probably as a result of convergent recombination. The study included only two donors, which limits how far the findings can be generalized. After the booster, most of the clones that had expanded following primary vaccination were detected again (roughly 97% of CD4 and around nine tenths of CD8), which suggests that memory was broadly maintained.

The germline V gene specifies KGHSH as CDR1 and LQKENI as CDR2. Reading from cysteine to phenylalanine, the CDR3 counts 12 amino acids. Only the CDR3 part of the read is kept: 36 bases, read in frame from the first base. At the junction V is shortened by 3 bases and J by 4 bases, with 7 bases in between. The sample's treatment or condition label, in plain terms: live attenuated yellow fever vaccine strain. A standard Ficoll-Paque protocol was used to isolate PBMCs from peripheral blood. RNA from sorted memory subsets was extracted with the RNeasy Micro Kit. This clonotype was seen at least ten times. No base quality information exists; no much larger clone differs at one position. TCR cDNA was synthesized by 5'RACE template switching, which introduced a universal primer site and unique molecular identifiers. Priming of cDNA synthesis was performed from both the TCR alpha and TCR beta constant segments. Library amplification involved two PCR steps, and the second step added sample barcodes and sequencing adapters. Sequencing of the libraries was done on either Illumina HiSeq 2500 (2x100 bp) or NovaSeq (2x150 bp). Turning to the authors' computational methods: Reads were demultiplexed and collapsed into UMI consensus sequences with MIGEC, and V(D)J alignment was performed with MiXCR. Vaccine-responding clonotypes were defined with edgeR using replicate PBMC samples, requiring FDR below 0.01 and a log2 fold change above 5 up to day 15. CD4 or CD8 identity was assigned to each bulk clonotype according to whether the clonotype was present at higher abundance in the sequenced CD4 repertoire or the sequenced CD8 repertoire. To estimate how each clone was distributed across memory phenotypes, clonotype frequencies in memory subsets were weighted by FACS-sorted cell numbers. TCRdb cleaned the public reads at Q25 with fastp, built clones with MiXCR and kept in-frame beta chains. Each entry merges the rows of one CDR3 protein and shows their most common DNA and genes. Here the V and J calls rest on TCRdb's processing, not on the authors' analysis. Within this sample are over 35,000 distinct CDR3 sequences, with more than 6% of them counted one time only. Roughly 10% of the sample is held by the ten biggest clonotypes.

This clonotype was sampled from a man in his thirties or forties who received the YFV17D yellow fever vaccine. This specimen consisted of PBMCs, either bulk or a sorted T-cell subset (CD4+, CD8+, memory, or dextramer-sorted; not recorded which), obtained 45 days after the yellow fever booster vaccination. Rearrangement joined TRBV18 to TRBJ2-7, with the D gene too uncertain to name. The CDR3 protein: CASSPGFYEQYF. The sequenced DNA is TGTGCCAGCTCACCGGGCTTTTACGAGCAGTACTTC. The CDR3, completed at both ends by the reference TRBV18 and TRBJ2-7 genes, gives the full variable domain NAGVMQNPRHLVRRRGQEARLRCSPMKGHSHVYWYRQLPEEGLKFMVYLQKENIIDESGMPKERFSAEFPKEGPSILRIQQVVRGDSAAYFCASSPGFYEQYFGPGTRLTVT.